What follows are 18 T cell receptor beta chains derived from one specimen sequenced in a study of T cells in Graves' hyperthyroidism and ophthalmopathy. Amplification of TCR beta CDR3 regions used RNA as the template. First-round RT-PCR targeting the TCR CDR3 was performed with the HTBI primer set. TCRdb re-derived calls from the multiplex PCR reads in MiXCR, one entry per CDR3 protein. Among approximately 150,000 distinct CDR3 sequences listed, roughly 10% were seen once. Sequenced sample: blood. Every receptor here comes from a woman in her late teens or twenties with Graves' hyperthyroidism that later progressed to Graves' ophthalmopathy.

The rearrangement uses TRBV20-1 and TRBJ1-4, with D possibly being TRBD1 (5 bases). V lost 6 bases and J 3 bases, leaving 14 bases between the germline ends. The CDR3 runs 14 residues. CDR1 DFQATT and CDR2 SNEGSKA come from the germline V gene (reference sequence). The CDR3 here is CSARAGVSNEKLFF. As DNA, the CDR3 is TGCAGTGCCCGAGCGGGGGTGTCTAATGAAAAACTGTTTTTT.

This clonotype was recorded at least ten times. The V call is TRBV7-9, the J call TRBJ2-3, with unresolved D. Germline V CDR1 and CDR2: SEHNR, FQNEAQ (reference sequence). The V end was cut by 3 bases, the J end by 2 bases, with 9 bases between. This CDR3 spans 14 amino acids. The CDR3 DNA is TGTGCCAGCAGCTTGGTTGACCTCACAGATACGCAGTATTTT. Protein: CASSLVDLTDTQYF. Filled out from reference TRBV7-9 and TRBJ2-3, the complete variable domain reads DTGVSQNPRHKITKRGQNVTFRCDPISEHNRLYWYRQTLGQGPEFLTYFQNEAQLEKSRLLSDRFSAERPKGSFSTLEIQRTEQGDSAMYLCASSLVDLTDTQYFGPGTRLTVL.

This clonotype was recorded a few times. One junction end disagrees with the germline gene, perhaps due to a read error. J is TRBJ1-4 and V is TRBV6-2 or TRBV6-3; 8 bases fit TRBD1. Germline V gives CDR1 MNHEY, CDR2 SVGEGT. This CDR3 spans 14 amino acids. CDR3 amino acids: CANSYLQGGEKLFF. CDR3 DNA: TGTGCCAACAGTTATCTACAGGGGGGTGAAAAACTGTTTTTT.

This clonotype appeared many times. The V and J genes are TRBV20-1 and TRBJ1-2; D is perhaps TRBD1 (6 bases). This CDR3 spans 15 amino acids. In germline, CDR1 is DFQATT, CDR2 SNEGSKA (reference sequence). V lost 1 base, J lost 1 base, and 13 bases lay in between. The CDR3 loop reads CSARVTGQSNYGYTF. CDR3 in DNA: TGCAGTGCTAGAGTCACGGGACAAAGTAACTATGGCTACACCTTC.

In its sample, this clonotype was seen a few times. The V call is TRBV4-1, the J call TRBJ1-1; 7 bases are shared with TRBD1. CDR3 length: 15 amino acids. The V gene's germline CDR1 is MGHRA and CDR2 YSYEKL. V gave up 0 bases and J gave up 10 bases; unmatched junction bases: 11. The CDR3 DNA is TGCGCCAGCAGCCAAGACGGATCAGGGGGTGGTGGAGCTTTCTTT. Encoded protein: CASSQDGSGGGGAFF.

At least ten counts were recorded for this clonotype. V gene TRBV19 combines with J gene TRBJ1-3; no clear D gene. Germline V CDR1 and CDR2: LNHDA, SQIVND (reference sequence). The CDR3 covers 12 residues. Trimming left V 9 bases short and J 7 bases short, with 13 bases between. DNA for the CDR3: TGTGCCAGCCACCTAACGGGCAACACCATATATTTT. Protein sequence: CASHLTGNTIYF.

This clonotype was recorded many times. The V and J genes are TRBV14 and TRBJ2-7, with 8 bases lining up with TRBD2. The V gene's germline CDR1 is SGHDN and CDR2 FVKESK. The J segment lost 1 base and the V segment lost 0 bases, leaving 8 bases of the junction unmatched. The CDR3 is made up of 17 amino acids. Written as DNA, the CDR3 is TGTGCCAGCAGCCAAGATTGGGCGACTAGCGTTTCCTACGAGCAGTACTTC. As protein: CASSQDWATSVSYEQYF.

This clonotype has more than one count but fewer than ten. As DNA, the CDR3 is TGCGCCAGCAGCTTGGAAACAGGGTTCGGAGAGACCCAGTACTTC. It yields the protein CASSLETGFGETQYF. The chain employs TRBV5-1 and TRBJ2-5; D might be TRBD1 (6 bases). Germline V gene sequence: CDR1 SGHRS, CDR2 YFSETQ. The CDR3 runs 15 residues. Between the trimmed V and J ends, which lost 0 bases and 4 bases, there was a span of 13 bases. Full variable domain (outside the CDR3, taken from reference TRBV5-1 and TRBJ2-5): KAGVTQTPRYLIKTRGQQVTLSCSPISGHRSVSWYQQTPGQGLQFLFEYFSETQRNKGNFPGRFSGRQFSNSRSEMNVSTLELGDSALYLCASSLETGFGETQYFGPGTRLLVL.

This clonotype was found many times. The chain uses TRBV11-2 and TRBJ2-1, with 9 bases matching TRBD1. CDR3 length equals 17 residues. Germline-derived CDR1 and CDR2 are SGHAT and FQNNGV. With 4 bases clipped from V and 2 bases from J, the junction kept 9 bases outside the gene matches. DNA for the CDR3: TGTGCCAGCAGCTCCTTACCCGGGACAGGGACCTACAATGAGCAGTTCTTC. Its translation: CASSSLPGTGTYNEQFF.

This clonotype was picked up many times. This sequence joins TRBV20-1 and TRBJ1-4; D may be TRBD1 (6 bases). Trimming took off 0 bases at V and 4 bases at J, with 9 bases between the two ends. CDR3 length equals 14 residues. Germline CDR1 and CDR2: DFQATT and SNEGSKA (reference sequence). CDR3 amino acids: CSARDPRGNEKLFF. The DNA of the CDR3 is TGCAGTGCTAGAGACCCCAGGGGTAATGAAAAACTGTTTTTT.

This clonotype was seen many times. The CDR3 is CASSFSDGQLEKLFF. DNA for the CDR3: TGTGCCAGCAGCTTTAGCGACGGACAGTTAGAAAAACTGTTTTTT. The gene calls are TRBV11-1 and TRBJ1-4; D might be TRBD1 (6 bases). V lost 3 bases and J lost 8, with 16 bases in between. This CDR3 is built from 15 residues. The germline V gene has CDR1 SGHAT and CDR2 FQDESV (reference sequence).

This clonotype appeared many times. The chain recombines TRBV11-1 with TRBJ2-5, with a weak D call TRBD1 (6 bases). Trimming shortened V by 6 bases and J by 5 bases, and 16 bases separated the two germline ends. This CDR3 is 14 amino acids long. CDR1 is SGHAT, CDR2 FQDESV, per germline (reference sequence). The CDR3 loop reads CASSTEGDGETQYF. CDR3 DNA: TGTGCCAGCAGTACTGAGGGGGACGGGGAGACCCAGTACTTC.

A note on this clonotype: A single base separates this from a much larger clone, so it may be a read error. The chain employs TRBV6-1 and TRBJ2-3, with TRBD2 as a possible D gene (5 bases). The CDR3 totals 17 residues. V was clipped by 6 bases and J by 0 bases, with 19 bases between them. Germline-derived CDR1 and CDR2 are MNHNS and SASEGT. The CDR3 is CASRKRRPLPSTDTQYF. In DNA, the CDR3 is TGTGCCAGCAGGAAGCGGAGACCCCTACCTAGCACAGATACGCAGTATTTT.

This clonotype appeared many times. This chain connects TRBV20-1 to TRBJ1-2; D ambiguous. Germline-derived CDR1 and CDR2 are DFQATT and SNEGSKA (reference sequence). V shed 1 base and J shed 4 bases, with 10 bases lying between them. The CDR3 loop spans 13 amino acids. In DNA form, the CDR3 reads TGCAGTGCTAGAGGCAGCGTCCTCTATGGCTACACCTTC. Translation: CSARGSVLYGYTF.

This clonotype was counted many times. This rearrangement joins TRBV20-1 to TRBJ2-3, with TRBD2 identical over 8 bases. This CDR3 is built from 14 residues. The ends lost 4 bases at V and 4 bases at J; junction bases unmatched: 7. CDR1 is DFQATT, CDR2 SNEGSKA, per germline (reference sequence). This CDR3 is CSANQRGTADTQYF. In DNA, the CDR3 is TGCAGTGCTAACCAGCGGGGGACCGCAGATACGCAGTATTTT.

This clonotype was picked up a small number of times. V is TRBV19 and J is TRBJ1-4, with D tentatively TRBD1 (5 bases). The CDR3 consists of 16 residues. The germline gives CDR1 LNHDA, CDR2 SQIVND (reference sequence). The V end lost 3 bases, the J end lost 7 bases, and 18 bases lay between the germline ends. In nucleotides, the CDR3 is TGTGCCAGTAGTATCCAGGGTTCGGCTAGAGGTGAAAAACTGTTTTTT. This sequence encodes CASSIQGSARGEKLFF. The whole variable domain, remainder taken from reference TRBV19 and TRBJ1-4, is DGGITQSPKYLFRKEGQNVTLSCEQNLNHDAMYWYRQDPGQGLRLIYYSQIVNDFQKGDIAEGYSVSREKKESFPLTVTSAQKNPTAFYLCASSIQGSARGEKLFFGSGTQLSVL.

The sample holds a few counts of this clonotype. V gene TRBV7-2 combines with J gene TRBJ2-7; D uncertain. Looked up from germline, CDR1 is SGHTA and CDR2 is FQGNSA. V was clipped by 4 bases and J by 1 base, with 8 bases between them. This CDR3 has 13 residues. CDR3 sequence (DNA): TGTGCCAGCAGCTATACACAATCCTACGAGCAGTACTTC. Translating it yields CASSYTQSYEQYF.

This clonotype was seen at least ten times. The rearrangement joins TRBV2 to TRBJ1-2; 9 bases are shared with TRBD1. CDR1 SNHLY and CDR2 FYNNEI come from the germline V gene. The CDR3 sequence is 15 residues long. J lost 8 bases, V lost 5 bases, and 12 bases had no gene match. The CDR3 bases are TGTGCCAGCAGTTCACAGACGACAGGGGGAGGGGGCTACACCTTC. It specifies CASSSQTTGGGGYTF.